What follows is one TCR beta chain and its context. Antigen specificity is unknown. PCR amplification relied on 60 Vbeta primers (plus 13 Jbeta primers). Using immunoSEQ multiplex PCR, the repertoire was profiled, and TCRdb retains in-frame clones only, with some absent. The profile shows some 130,000 clones, more than 75% of them singletons. This record comes from a study of cytomegalovirus exposure and HLA in healthy donors. For the study at large: Early released data comprised some 91 million unique TCRs from HLA-typed donors.

This CDR3 spans 17 amino acids. Germline V CDR1 and CDR2: LNHNV, YYDKDF (reference sequence). With 3 bases clipped from V and 10 bases from J, the junction kept 16 bases outside the gene matches. Findings and limits, study-wide: According to an earlier analysis, most TCR beta V segments yielded productive rearrangements about 90% or about 30% of the time. Some public TCRs appeared in many individuals, while most sequences were rare.

The chain combines TRBV15 with TRBJ2-1, with 9 bases identical to TRBD1. The sequence was collected from a woman aged 25 to 39 in good health and CMV-seronegative. What was sequenced was PBMCs. The CDR3, as DNA: TGTGCCACCAGCAGCGGCGCAGGGACAGGGCAAGAGGGGGAGCAGTTCTTC. Translated, it gives CATSSGAGTGQEGEQFF.